This T cell receptor (beta chain) was documented in a study of cytotoxic CD8 clonotypes in ibrutinib-treated CLL. The wider study: After a median of about 62 months, roughly 14 patients stayed remitted and some 12 progressed; responses had been partial in about 24 and complete in 2.

Study-wide results and limits: Clonality went up at ibrutinib response and then declined back toward baseline at progression.

With sequencing, the targeted depth ranged from 1 in 200,000 to 1 in 1 million T cells. The data were produced by immunoSEQ multiplex PCR, yet TCRdb's version contains in-frame clones alone and is incomplete. The sample carries about 310,000 clones, around four fifths recorded once. The length of the CDR3 is 15 residues. The germline gives CDR1 SGHRS, CDR2 YFSETQ. Trimming cost V 0 bases and J 0 bases, with 4 bases left between them. About this clone: Its target is not known.

Here the sequenced sample was PBMCs, taken before ibrutinib treatment. The gene calls are TRBV5-1 and TRBJ2-6; D gene uncertain. The receptor's source is a human donor with chronic lymphocytic leukemia. The DNA of the CDR3 is TGCGCCAGCAGCTTGGACGCCTCTGGGGCCAACGTCCTGACTTTC. Translation: CASSLDASGANVLTF. The complete variable domain, with remaining parts taken from reference TRBV5-1 and TRBJ2-6, reads KAGVTQTPRYLIKTRGQQVTLSCSPISGHRSVSWYQQTPGQGLQFLFEYFSETQRNKGNFPGRFSGRQFSNSRSEMNVSTLELGDSALYLCASSLDASGANVLTFGAGSRLTVL.